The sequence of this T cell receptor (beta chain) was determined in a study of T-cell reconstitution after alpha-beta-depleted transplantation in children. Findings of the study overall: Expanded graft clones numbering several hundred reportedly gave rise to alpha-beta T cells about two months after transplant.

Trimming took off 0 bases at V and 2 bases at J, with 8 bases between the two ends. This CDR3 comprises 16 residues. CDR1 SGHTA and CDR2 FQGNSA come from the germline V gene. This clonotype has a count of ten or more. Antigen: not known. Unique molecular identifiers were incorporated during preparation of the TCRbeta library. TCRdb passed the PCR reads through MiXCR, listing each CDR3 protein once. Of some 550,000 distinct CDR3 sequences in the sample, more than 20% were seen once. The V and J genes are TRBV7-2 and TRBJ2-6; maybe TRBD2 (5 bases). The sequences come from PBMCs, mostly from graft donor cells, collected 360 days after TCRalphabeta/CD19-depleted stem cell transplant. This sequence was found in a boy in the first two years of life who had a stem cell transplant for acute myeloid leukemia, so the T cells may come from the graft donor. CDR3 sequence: CASSLAGSPGANVLTF. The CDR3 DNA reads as TGTGCCAGCAGCTTAGCGGGGAGCCCTGGGGCCAACGTCCTGACTTTC.